This T cell receptor beta chain was documented in a study of cytomegalovirus exposure and HLA in healthy donors (dated by TCRdb to about 2017). A note on the overall study: In an earlier analysis of several hundred of the donors, 276 Gb of sequence data and about 110 million unique TCR beta sequences from 150 million to 200 million T cells were reported. In an earlier analysis of several hundred of the donors, high-throughput TCR beta sequencing was used to judge whether each TCR beta V gene segment behaved as functional or pseudogenic. The number of donors typed differed by locus, with about 629-630 for A, B, C, DRB1 and DQB1, more than 500 for DQA1, 606 for DPA1, and over 400 for DPB1. Besides the first cohort of approximately 670 subjects, a separate validation cohort made up of 120 different subjects was used. The study used immunosequencing to profile the T cell repertoires of 666 subjects and linked those repertoires to cytomegalovirus serostatus. To predict cytomegalovirus infection status, the study combined high-throughput TCR immunosequencing, statistical association of individual TCRs with disease status, and machine learning. About 300 gigabases of sequencing data and roughly 80 million unique TCR sequences made up an early release that covered around 640 HLA-typed donors. All discovery cohort repertoires had been generated using a single sequencing platform. Class I and class II HLA loci were covered by the typing at four-digit resolution. Alongside the repertoire data, information on donor age, sex, ethnicity and CMV serostatus was compiled. Rather than using new phenotypic data, the later analysis identified candidate immune exposures from TCR beta sequences and from how often those sequences occurred across donors. Genome-wide SNP genotypes for about 55% of the 666 donors were used in a later genetic analysis, which treated that subset as a discovery cohort. To study patterns of TCR occurrence, a later analysis re-analyzed previously published TCR beta repertoires from hundreds of donors and added high-resolution HLA genotyping. Because of strong linkage in the cohort, a handful of DR-DQ haplotypes were treated as single units for association and clustering. Among roughly 370 genotyped donors of the cohort, an average of about 240,000 unique TCR beta nucleotide sequences were sequenced per donor, about a sixth of them non-productive. Of the 300 to 500 genotyped donors, 65% to 90% were placed in the genetic ancestry cluster associated with self-reported Caucasian donors. The study was designed to test whether signatures of past pathogen exposure could be identified by cataloging public T cell receptors.

Counted from cysteine to phenylalanine, this CDR3 has 15 amino acids. Solely the CDR3 DNA is kept, with 45 bases framed from the first base. CDR1 and CDR2 are drawn from the germline V gene: ENHRY, SYGVKD. Compared with germline, V lacks 2 bases and J lacks 4 bases; bases without a gene match: 7. The investigation overall reported the following: The authors suggested that the approach could potentially be generalized to other disease states and immunological phenotypes. A cluster of highly shared sequence variants was judged likely to be a technical artifact of the sequencing pipeline. The study listed 164 TCR beta chains as associated with cytomegalovirus. Because HLA typing was missing for some donors at each locus, association tests included only the typed subset. A further reported finding was that TCR beta sequences accurately predicted the HLA-A and HLA-B alleles for most subjects in the first cohort. Correlated functional status among segregating V segments might reflect linkage disequilibrium, but an unknown experimental factor could not be ruled out. The classifier was reported to diagnose cytomegalovirus status with high specificity and sensitivity in both the original cohort and the validation cohort. Most TCR sequences were seen in very few donors, while some public TCRs were found in many individuals. Some IMGT-functional V segments, including TRBV6-2 and TRBV6-3, could not be told apart with the 87-base-pair reads, so those segments were excluded. In an earlier analysis of roughly 560 of the donors, most TCR beta V segments were observed in productive rearrangements about 90% or about 30% of the time, broadly matching IMGT annotations. In this cohort, only TCR beta chains were sequenced, and detectable features were limited by the absence of alpha or paired-chain data. A later analysis found that HLA-associated TCR beta chains were more clonally expanded and had lower generation probabilities than equally common non-associated chains. A few of the identified cytomegalovirus-associated TCR beta chains were confirmed in vitro to be specific for cytomegalovirus antigens. Roughly uniform sequencing depth across donors was assumed in presence/absence analyses, although this assumption may not hold. Approximately 18 rarely observed V segments, including chromosome 9 orphons, were excluded from the earlier analysis of about 600 of the donors because counts were too low. In a later analysis, about 16,000 TCR beta sequences were associated with specific HLA alleles at a false discovery rate of 0.05. When HLA alleles, especially DR and DQ, strongly co-occurred, TCR associations were difficult to assign to individual alleles. In a later analysis, the rate of TCR association differed among HLA loci, with DRB1 alleles having the most associated TCRs and HLA-C alleles having the fewest. Compared with the roughly 600-donor mean, donors in an Asian-associated ancestry cluster had fewer N-insertions in productive TCRs, according to a later genetic analysis. Most CMV-associated TCR beta chains appeared to be HLA-restricted in a later analysis, and the HLA associations seemed to be driven largely by CMV exposure. An association between a missense DCLRE1C variant and V-gene and J-gene trimming of TCR beta chains was found in a later genetic analysis and replicated in an independent cohort. A later analysis reported that several top co-occurrence clusters appeared linked to parvovirus B19, influenza, CMV and Epstein-Barr virus. Immune exposure information for the cohort was limited to CMV serostatus.

Details on this clone: The antigen it binds to is not known. It has no much larger one-base neighbor in the sample; base qualities were not kept.

The library was produced with the immunoSEQ multiplex PCR assay. For the multiplex PCR, a mixture combining 60 forward primers for TCR Vbeta segments and 13 reverse primers for TCR Jbeta segments was used. A multiplex PCR assay on genomic DNA amplified the CDR3 region of rearranged TCR beta genes. The Illumina HiSeq System was used to sequence the amplified TCR beta libraries as 87-base-pair reads. The published analysis was carried out like this. A later analysis tallied roughly 80 million unique TCR beta chains across the roughly 610 repertoires, and some 12 million of those chains were shared by two or more donors. Raw reads were error-corrected and collapsed into unique sequences with a nearest-neighbor algorithm that merged closely related sequences to remove PCR and sequencing errors. To assign V, D and J gene segments, CDR3 sequences were aligned to IMGT reference sequences. Each retained sequence needed at least a six-nucleotide match to both a V gene segment and a J gene segment. A rearrangement was called productive if the CDR3 had no stop codons and remained in frame with V and J, and every other rearrangement was called non-productive. Following IMGT convention, CDR3 was defined as the stretch from the second conserved V-encoded cysteine up to the conserved J-encoded phenylalanine. Sequences without an unambiguous match to a single V gene segment were excluded from the earlier analysis of a few hundred of the donors. An earlier analysis of over 450 of the donors classified V segments as functional when productive rearrangements were above 56.7% and as segregating when the standard deviation between donors was above 5%. A statistical classification framework was built to diagnose cytomegalovirus status from the catalog of TCR beta chain sequences. In a later analysis, V and J genes were assigned by comparing TCR nucleotide sequences against IMGT/GENE-DB human TR gene sequences. In a later analysis, CDR3 sequences and most-parsimonious VDJ recombination scenarios were assigned using the TCRdist pipeline. A later analysis defined each TCR beta chain by its CDR3 amino acid sequence plus V-gene family, and excluded reads lacking a unique V-gene family. To address suspected cross-contamination and a sequencing artifact, a later analysis removed roughly 640 highly shared, low-generation-probability nucleotide sequences. For each public chain, a later analysis derived a clonal expansion index from normalized ranks of inferred template counts within each repertoire. Generation probabilities in a later analysis came from a VDJ recombination model fitted to out-of-frame rearrangements, and those results were checked against IGoR. A later analysis scored TCR-TCR, TCR-HLA and TCR-CMV co-occurrence with hypergeometric tests, applying a repertoire-size bias correction to TCR pairs. A later analysis estimated false discovery rates by permuting HLA or CMV assignments 20 times. In a later analysis, co-occurring TCRs were grouped using DBSCAN, with TCRdist sequence similarity added in when clustering inside HLA-allele-positive subsets. Repertoires with fewer than 30,000 or more than 120,000 public chains, plus five repertoires with anomalous nucleotide sharing, were excluded from co-occurrence clustering. The table comes from immuneACCESS by way of TCRdb, which keeps in-frame sequences with V and J called. Part of the clones is missing from these tables; in studies checked, under half for an unresolved V gene and the rest for unknown reasons. That table furnishes V, J and clone size, whereas the DNA furnished D and trimming. Recorded for this sample are about 170,000 clones; over 80% of them occurred a single time. About 1.2% of the sample rests with the top ten.

The cohort was made up of 500 to 850 healthy bone marrow donors. All cohort members were sampled while nominally healthy, although unrecorded immune exposures were likely present. The donor was CMV seronegative and belonged to the group of 350 to 400 seronegative cohort members. A peripheral blood sample was provided by each donor, and peripheral blood mononuclear cells were used for TCR beta sequencing. The Qiagen DNeasy Blood Extraction Kit was used to extract genomic DNA from the blood cell samples. This clonotype was sampled from a boy between 2 and 15 years old in good health and CMV-seronegative. Here the chain combines TRBV10-3 and TRBJ1-2; the junction holds 7 bases that match TRBD1. Specimen: PBMCs. The CDR3 region reads CAISERTGAFYGYTF. The nucleotide sequence reads TGTGCCATCAGTGAGAGGACAGGCGCGTTCTATGGCTACACCTTC.